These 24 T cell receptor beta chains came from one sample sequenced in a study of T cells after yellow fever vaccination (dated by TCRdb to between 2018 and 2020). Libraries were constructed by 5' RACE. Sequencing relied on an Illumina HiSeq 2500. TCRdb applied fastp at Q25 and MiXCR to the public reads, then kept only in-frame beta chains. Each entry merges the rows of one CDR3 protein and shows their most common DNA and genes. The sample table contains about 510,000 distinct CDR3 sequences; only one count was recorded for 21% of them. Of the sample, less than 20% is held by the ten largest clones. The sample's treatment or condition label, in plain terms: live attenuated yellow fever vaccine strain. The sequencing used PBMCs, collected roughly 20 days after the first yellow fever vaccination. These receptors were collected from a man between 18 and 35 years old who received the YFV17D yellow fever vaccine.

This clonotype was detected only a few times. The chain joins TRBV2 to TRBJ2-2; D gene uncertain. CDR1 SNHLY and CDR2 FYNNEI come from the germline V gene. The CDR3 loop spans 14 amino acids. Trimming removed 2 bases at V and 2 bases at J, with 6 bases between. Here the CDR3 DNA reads TGTGCCAGCAGTGAATGGGTTAACACCGGGGAGCTGTTTTTT. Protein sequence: CASSEWVNTGELFF.

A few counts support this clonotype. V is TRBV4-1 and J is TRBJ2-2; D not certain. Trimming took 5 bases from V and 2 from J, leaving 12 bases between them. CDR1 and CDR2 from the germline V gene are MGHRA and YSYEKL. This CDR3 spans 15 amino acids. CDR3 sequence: CASSSRTENTGELFF. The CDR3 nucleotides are TGCGCCAGCAGCTCCCGGACCGAAAACACCGGGGAGCTGTTTTTT.

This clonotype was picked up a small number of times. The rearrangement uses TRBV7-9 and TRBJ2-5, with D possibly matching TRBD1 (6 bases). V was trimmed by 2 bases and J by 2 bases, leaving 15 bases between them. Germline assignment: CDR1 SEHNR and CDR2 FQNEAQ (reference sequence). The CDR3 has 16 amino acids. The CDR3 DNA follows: TGTGCCAGCAGCTTAAACGATTACAGGGCGCAAGAGACCCAGTACTTC. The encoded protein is CASSLNDYRAQETQYF.

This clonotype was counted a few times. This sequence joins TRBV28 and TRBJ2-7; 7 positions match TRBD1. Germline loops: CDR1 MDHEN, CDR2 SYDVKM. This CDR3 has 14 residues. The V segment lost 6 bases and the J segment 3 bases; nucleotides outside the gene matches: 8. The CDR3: CASSPAGTDYEQYV. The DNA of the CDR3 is TGTGCCAGCAGCCCCGCCGGGACAGACTACGAGCAGTACGTC.

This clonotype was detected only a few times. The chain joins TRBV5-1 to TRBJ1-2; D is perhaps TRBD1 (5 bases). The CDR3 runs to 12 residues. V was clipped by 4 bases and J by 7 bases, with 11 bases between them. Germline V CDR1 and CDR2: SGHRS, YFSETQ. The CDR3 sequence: CASSLTDTGYTF. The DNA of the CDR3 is TGCGCCAGCAGCCTGACAGATACTGGCTACACCTTC. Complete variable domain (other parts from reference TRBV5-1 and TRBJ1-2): KAGVTQTPRYLIKTRGQQVTLSCSPISGHRSVSWYQQTPGQGLQFLFEYFSETQRNKGNFPGRFSGRQFSNSRSEMNVSTLELGDSALYLCASSLTDTGYTFGSGTRLTVV.

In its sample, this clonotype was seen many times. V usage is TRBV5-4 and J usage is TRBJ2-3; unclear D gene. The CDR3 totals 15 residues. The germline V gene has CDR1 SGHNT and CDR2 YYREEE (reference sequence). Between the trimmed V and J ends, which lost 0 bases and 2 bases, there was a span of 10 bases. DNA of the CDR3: TGTGCCAGCAGCTTGGCGTCTACCCACACAGATACGCAGTATTTT. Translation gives CASSLASTHTDTQYF.

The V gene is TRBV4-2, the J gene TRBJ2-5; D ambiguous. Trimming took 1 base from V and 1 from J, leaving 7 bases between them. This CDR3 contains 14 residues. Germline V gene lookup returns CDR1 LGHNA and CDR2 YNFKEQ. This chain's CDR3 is CASSQVAGQETQYF. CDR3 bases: TGTGCCAGCAGCCAAGTTGCTGGCCAAGAGACCCAGTACTTC.

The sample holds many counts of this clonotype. CDR3 DNA: TGCGCCAGCAGCTTAAGCCTAGCCAAAAACATTCAGTACTTC. Residues: CASSLSLAKNIQYF. The chain links TRBV5-1 to TRBJ2-4; D remains ambiguous. V lost 2 bases to trimming and J lost 0 bases, with 6 bases between them. Germline V lookup: CDR1 SGHRS, CDR2 YFSETQ. This CDR3 has 14 residues.

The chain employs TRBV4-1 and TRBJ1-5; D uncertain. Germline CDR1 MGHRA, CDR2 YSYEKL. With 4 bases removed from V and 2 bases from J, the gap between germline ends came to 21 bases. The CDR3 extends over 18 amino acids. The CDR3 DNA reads TGCGCCAGCAGCCCGGAGCCTGGAAGAGGCTTAGGCAATCAGCCCCAGCATTTT. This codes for CASSPEPGRGLGNQPQHF.

The CDR3 region has the DNA TGCGCCAGCAGCCTTGCAGGGACAGGGGAGTTCTACGAGCAGTACGTC. Amino acids: CASSLAGTGEFYEQYV. The gene calls are TRBV5-1 and TRBJ2-7; 10 bases are shared with TRBD1. J was trimmed by 3 bases and V by 4 bases; bases with no gene match: 10. The germline CDR1 and CDR2 sequences are SGHRS and YFSETQ. The CDR3 totals 16 residues.

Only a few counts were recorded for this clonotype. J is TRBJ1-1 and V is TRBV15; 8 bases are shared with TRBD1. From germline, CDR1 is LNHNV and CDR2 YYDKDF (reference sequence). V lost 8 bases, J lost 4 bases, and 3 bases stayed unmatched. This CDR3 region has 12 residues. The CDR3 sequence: CATGDRSTEAFF. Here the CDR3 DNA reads TGTGCCACCGGGGACAGGAGCACTGAAGCTTTCTTT.

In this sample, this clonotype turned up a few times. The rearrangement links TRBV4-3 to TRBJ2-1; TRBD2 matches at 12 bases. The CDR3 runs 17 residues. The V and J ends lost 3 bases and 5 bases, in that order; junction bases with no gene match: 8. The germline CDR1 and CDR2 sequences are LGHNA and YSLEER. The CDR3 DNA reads TGCGCCAGCAGCCATAAGATTTGGACTAGCGGGAACAATGAGCAGTTCTTC. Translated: CASSHKIWTSGNNEQFF.

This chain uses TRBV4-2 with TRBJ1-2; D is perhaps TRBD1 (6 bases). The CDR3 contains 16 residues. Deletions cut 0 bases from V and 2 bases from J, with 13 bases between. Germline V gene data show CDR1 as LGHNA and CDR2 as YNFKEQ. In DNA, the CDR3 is TGTGCCAGCAGCCAAGAATGGAACAGGGAGAACTATGGCTACACCTTC. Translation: CASSQEWNRENYGYTF.

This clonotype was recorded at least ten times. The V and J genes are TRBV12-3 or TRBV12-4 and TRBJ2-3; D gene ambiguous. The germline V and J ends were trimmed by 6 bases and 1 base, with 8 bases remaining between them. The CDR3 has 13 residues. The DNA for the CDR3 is TGTGCCAGCAGCCCGACTGGCACAGATACGCAGTATTTT. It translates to CASSPTGTDTQYF.

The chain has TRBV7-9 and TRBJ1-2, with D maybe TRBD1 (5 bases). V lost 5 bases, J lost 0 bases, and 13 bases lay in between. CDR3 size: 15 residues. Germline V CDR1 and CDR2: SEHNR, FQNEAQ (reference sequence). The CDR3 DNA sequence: TGTGCCAGCAGCCAAACAGGACTTTCTAACTATGGCTACACCTTC. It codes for CASSQTGLSNYGYTF.

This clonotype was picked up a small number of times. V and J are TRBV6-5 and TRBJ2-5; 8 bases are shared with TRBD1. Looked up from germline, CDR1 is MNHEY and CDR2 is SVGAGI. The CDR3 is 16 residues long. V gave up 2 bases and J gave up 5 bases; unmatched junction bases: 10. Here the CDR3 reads CASSYKDRVGLETQYF. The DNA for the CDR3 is TGTGCCAGCAGTTACAAGGACAGGGTAGGATTGGAGACCCAGTACTTC.

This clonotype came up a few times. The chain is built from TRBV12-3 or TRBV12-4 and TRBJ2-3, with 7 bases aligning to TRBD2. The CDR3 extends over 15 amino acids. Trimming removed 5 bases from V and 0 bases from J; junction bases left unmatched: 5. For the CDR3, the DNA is TGTGCCAGCAGTGTTCCGGGACTAAGCACAGATACGCAGTATTTT. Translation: CASSVPGLSTDTQYF.

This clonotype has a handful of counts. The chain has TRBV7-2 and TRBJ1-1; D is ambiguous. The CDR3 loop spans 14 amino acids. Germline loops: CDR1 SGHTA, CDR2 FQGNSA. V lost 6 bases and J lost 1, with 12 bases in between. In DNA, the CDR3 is TGTGCCAGCAGACGTTCAATGGGGAACACTGAAGCTTTCTTT. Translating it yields CASRRSMGNTEAFF.

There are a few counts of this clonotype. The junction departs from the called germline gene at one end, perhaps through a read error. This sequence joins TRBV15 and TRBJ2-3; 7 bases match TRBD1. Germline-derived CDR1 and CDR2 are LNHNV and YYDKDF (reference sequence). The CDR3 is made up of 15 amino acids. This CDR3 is CATSGDTGVRDTQYF. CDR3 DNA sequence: TGTGCCACCAGCGGAGATACAGGGGTTAGAGATACGCAGTATTTT.

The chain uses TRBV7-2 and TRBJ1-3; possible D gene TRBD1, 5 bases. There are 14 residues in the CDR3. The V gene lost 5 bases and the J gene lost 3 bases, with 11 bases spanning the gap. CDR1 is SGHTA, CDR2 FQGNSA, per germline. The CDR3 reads CASSAGLYGNTIYF. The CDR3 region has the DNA TGTGCCAGCAGCGCAGGGCTGTATGGAAACACCATATATTTT.

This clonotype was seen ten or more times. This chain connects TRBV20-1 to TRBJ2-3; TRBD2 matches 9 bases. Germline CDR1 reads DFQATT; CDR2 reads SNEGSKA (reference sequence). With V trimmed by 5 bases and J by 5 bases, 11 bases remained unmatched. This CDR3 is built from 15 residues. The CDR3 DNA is TGCAGTGCTCGGGTGGCGGGGGGGCTTGTAGATACGCAGTATTTT. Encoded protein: CSARVAGGLVDTQYF.

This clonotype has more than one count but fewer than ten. CDR3 in amino acids: CASSRDRDGSPLHF. CDR3 in DNA: TGTGCCAGCAGCCGGGACAGGGATGGGTCACCCCTCCACTTT. The chain carries TRBV7-3 and TRBJ1-6; 9 bases map to TRBD1. This CDR3 is 14 amino acids long. Unmatched junction bases numbered 6, after V lost 5 bases and J lost 10 bases. Germline V gene sequence: CDR1 SGHTA, CDR2 FQGTGA.

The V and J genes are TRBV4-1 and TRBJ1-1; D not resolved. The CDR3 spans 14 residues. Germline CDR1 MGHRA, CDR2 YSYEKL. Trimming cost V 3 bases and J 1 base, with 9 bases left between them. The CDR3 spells CASSHSHRNTEAFF. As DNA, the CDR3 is TGCGCCAGCAGCCATTCTCACAGGAACACTGAAGCTTTCTTT.

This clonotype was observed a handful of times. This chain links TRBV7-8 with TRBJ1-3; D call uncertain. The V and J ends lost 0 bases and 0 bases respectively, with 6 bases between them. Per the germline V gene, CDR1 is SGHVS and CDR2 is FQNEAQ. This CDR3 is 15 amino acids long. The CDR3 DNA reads TGTGCCAGCAGCTTAGCAGCAGGCTCTGGAAACACCATATATTTT. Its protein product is CASSLAAGSGNTIYF.